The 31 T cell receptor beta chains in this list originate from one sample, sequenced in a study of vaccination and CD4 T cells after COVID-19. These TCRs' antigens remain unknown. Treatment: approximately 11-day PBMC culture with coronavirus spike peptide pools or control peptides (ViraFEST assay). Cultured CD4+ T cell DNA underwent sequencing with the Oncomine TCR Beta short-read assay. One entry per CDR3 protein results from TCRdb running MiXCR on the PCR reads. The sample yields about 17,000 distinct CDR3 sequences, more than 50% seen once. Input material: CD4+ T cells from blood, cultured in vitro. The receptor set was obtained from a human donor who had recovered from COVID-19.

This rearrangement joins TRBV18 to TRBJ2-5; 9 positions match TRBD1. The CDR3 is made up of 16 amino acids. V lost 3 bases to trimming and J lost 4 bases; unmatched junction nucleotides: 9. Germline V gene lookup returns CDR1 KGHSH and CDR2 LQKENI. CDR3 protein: CASSPDRGLQGETQYF. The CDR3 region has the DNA TGTGCCAGCTCACCGGACAGGGGTCTCCAAGGAGAGACCCAGTACTTC.

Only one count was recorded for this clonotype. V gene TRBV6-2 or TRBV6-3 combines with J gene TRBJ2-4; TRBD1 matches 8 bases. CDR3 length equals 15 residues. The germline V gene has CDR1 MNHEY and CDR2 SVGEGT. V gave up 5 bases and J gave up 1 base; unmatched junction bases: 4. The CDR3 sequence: CASSPRQGAKNIQYF. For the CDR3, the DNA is TGTGCCAGCAGTCCTAGACAGGGGGCCAAAAACATTCAGTACTTC.

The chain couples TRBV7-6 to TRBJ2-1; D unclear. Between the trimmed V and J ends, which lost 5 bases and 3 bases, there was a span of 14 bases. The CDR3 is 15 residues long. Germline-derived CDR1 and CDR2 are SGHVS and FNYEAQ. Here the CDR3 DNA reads TGTGCCAGCAGCCTGATGAACGGCAACTACAATGAGCAGTTCTTC. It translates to CASSLMNGNYNEQFF.

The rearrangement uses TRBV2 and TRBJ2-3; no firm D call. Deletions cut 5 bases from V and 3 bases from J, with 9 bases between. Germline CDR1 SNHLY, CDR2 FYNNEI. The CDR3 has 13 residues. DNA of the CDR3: TGTGCCAGCAGTCGGCAGAGAACAGATACGCAGTATTTT. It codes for CASSRQRTDTQYF.

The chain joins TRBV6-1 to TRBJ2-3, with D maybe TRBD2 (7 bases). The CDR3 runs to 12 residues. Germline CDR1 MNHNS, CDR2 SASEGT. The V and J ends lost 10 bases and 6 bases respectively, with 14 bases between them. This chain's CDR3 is CAIRGASDTQYF. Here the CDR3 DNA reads TGTGCCATACGGGGGGCTTCCGATACGCAGTATTTT.

The CDR3 nucleotides are TGTGCCAGCAGCCCCGGACAGGGGTCAGATACGCAGTATTTT. Translating gives CASSPGQGSDTQYF. The rearrangement uses TRBV7-3 and TRBJ2-3; TRBD1 matches at 9 bases. CDR1 is SGHTA, CDR2 FQGTGA, per germline. V lost 5 bases, J lost 4 bases, and 4 bases stayed unmatched. CDR3 length: 14 residues.

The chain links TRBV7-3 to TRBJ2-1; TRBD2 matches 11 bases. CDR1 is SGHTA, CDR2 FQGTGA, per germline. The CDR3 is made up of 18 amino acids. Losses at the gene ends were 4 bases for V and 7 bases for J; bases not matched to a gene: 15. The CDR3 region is CASSSGLAAPGPLNEQFF. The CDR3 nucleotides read TGTGCCAGCAGCTCGGGACTAGCGGCTCCGGGCCCTCTTAATGAGCAGTTCTTC.

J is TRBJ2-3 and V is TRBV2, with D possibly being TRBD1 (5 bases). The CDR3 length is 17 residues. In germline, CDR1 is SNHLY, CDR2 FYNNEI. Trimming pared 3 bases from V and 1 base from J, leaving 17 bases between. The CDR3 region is CASSDPARGHGTDTQYF. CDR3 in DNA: TGTGCCAGCAGTGATCCTGCCCGCGGACATGGCACAGATACGCAGTATTTT.

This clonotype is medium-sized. In DNA, the CDR3 is TGTGCCAGCAGCGCGACAGATAGCAATCAGCCCCAGCATTTT. Its protein product is CASSATDSNQPQHF. The rearrangement joins TRBV2 to TRBJ1-5, with D possibly TRBD1 on 5 matching bases. Germline V gene data show CDR1 as SNHLY and CDR2 as FYNNEI. CDR3 length equals 14 residues. The V and J ends lost 6 bases and 0 bases respectively, with 9 bases between them.

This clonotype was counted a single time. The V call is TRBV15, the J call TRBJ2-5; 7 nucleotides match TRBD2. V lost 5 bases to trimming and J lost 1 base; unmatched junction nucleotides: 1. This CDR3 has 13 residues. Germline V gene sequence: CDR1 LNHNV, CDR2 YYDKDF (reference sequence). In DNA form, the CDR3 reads TGTGCCACCAGCTTAGCGGGCCAAGAGACCCAGTACTTC. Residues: CATSLAGQETQYF.

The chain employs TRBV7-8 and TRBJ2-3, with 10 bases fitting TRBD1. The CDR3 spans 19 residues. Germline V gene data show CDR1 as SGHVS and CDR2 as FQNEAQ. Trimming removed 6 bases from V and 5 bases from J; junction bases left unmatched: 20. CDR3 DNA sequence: TGTGCCAGCAGTAAATGGCCCCGGGACAGGGGAACGCGGGAAGATACGCAGTATTTT. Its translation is CASSKWPRDRGTREDTQYF.

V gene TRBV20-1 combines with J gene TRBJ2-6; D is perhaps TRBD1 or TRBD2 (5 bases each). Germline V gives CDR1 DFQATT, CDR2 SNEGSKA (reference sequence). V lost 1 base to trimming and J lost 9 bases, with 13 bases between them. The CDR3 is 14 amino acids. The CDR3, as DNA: TGCAGTGCTAGAGGGGGGTCGATGTTCAACGTCCTGACTTTC. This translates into CSARGGSMFNVLTF.

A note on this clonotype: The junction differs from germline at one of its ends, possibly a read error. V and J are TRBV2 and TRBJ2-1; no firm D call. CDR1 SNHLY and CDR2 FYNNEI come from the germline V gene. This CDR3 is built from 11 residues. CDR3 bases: TGTACCAGCAGTGACTACAATGAGCAGTTCTTC. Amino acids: CTSSDYNEQFF.

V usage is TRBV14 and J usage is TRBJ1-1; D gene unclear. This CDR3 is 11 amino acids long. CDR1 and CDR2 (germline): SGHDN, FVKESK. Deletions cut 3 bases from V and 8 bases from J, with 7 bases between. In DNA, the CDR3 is TGTGCCAGCAGCCATGGGAGGGAAGCTTTCTTT. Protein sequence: CASSHGREAFF.

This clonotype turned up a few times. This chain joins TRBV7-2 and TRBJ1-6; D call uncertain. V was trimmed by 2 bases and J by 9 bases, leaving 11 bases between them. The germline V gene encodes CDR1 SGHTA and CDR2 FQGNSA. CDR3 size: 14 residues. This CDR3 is CASSLFPRGSPLHF. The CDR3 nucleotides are TGTGCCAGCAGCTTATTCCCCCGAGGTTCACCCCTCCACTTT.

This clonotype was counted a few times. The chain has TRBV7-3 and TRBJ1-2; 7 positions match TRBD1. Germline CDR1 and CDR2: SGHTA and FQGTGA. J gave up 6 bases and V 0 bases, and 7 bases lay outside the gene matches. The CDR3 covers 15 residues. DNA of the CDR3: TGTGCCAGCAGCTTAACTCCGGGACAGATCCATGGCTACACCTTC. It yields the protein CASSLTPGQIHGYTF. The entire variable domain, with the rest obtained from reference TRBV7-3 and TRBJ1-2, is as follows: GAGVSQTPSNKVTEKGKYVELRCDPISGHTALYWYRQSLGQGPEFLIYFQGTGAADDSGLPNDRFFAVRPEGSVSTLKIQRTERGDSAVYLCASSLTPGQIHGYTFGSGTRLTVV.

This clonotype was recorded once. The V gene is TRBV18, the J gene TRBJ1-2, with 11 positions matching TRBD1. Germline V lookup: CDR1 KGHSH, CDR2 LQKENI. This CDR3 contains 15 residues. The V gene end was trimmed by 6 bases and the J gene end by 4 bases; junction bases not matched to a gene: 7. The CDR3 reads CASSEGQGVAYGYTF. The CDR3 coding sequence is TGTGCCAGCTCGGAGGGACAGGGGGTTGCCTATGGCTACACCTTC.

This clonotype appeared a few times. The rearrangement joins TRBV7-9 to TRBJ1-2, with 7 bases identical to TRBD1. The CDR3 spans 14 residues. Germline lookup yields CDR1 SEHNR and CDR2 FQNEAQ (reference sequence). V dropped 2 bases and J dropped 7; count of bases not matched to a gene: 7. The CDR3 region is CASSLRGGDPGYTF. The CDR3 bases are TGTGCCAGCAGCTTAAGAGGGGGCGATCCTGGCTACACCTTC. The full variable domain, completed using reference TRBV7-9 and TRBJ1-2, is DTGVSQNPRHKITKRGQNVTFRCDPISEHNRLYWYRQTLGQGPEFLTYFQNEAQLEKSRLLSDRFSAERPKGSFSTLEIQRTEQGDSAMYLCASSLRGGDPGYTFGSGTRLTVV.

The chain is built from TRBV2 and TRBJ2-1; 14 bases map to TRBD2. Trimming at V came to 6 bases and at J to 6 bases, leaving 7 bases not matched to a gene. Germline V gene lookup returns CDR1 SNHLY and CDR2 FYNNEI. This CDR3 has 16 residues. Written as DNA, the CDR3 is TGTGCCAGCAGGGGACTAGCGGGAGTGTTGGTCAATGAGCAGTTCTTC. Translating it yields CASRGLAGVLVNEQFF. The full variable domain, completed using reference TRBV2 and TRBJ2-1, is EPEVTQTPSHQVTQMGQEVILRCVPISNHLYFYWYRQILGQKVEFLVSFYNNEISEKSEIFDDQFSVERPDGSNFTLKIRSTKLEDSAMYFCASRGLAGVLVNEQFFGPGTRLTVL.

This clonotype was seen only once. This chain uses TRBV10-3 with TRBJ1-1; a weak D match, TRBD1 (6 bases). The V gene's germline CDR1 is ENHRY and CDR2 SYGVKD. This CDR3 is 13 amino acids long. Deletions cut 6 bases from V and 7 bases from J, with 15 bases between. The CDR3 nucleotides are TGTGCCATCAGGGAGGGACAAAAAGTTGAAGCTTTCTTT. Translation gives CAIREGQKVEAFF.

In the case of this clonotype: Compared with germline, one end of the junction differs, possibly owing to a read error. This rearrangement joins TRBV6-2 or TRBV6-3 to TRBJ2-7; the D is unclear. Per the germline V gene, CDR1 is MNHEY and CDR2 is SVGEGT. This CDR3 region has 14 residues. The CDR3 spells CASSYFRSIYEQYF. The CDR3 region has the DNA TGTGCCAGCAGTTACTTCCGCAGTATCTACGAACAGTACTTC.

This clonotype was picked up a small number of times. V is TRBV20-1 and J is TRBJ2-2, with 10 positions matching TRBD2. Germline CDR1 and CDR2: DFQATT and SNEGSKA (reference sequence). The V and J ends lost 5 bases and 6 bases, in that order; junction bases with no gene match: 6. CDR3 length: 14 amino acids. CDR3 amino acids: CSAPLSGGAGELFF. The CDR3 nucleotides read TGCAGTGCTCCCTTGAGCGGGGGGGCCGGGGAGCTGTTTTTT.

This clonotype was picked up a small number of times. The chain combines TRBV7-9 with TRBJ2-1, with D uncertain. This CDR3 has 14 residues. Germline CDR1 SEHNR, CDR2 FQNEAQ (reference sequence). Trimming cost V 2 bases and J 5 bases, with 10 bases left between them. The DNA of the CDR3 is TGTGCCAGCAGCTTACAGGCTAGAAACAATGAGCAGTTCTTC. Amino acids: CASSLQARNNEQFF. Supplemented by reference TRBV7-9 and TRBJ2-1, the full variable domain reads DTGVSQNPRHKITKRGQNVTFRCDPISEHNRLYWYRQTLGQGPEFLTYFQNEAQLEKSRLLSDRFSAERPKGSFSTLEIQRTEQGDSAMYLCASSLQARNNEQFFGPGTRLTVL.

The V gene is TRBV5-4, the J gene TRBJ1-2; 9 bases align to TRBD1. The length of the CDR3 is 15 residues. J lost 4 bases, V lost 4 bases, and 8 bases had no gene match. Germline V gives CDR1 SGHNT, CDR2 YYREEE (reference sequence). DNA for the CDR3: TGTGCCAGCAGCACACGGACAGGGGAGGGCTATGGCTACACCTTC. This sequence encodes CASSTRTGEGYGYTF.

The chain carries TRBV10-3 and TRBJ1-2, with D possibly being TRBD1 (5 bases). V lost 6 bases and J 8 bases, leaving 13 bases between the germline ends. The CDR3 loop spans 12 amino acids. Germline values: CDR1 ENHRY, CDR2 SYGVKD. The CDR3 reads CAIRPQGAGYTF. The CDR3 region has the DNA TGTGCCATCAGACCCCAGGGCGCGGGCTACACCTTC.

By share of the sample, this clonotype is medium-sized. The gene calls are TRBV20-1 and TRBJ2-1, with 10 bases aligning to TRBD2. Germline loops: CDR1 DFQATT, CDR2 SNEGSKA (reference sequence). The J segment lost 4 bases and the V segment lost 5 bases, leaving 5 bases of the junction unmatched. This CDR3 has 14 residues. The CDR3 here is CSAGLAERYNEQFF. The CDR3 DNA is TGCAGTGCTGGACTAGCGGAACGATACAATGAGCAGTTCTTC.

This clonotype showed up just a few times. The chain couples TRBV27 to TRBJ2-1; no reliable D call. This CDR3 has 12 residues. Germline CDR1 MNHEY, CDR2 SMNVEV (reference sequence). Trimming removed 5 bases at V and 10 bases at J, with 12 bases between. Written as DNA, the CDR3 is TGTGCCAGCAGTAGAGTTGGCGGAGAGCAGTTCTTC. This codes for CASSRVGGEQFF.

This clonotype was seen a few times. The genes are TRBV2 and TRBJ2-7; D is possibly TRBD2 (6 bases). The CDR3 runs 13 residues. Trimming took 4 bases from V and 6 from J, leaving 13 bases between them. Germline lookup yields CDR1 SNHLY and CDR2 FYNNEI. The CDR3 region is CASSVFMEGEQYF. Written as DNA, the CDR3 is TGTGCCAGCAGTGTTTTCATGGAGGGCGAGCAGTACTTC.

This chain's CDR3 is CASSLGGGSDTQYF. The CDR3 DNA reads as TGTGCCAGCAGCCTGGGGGGTGGATCAGATACGCAGTATTTT. The chain uses TRBV7-2 and TRBJ2-3; tentatively, D is TRBD2 (6 bases). The V and J ends lost 5 bases and 4 bases respectively, with 13 bases between them. The CDR3 runs to 14 residues. The germline CDR1 and CDR2 sequences are SGHTA and FQGNSA. Combining the CDR3 with reference TRBV7-2 and TRBJ2-3 gives the whole variable domain GAGVSQSPSNKVTEKGKDVELRCDPISGHTALYWYRQSLGQGLEFLIYFQGNSAPDKSGLPSDRFSAERTGGSVSTLTIQRTQQEDSAVYLCASSLGGGSDTQYFGPGTRLTVL.

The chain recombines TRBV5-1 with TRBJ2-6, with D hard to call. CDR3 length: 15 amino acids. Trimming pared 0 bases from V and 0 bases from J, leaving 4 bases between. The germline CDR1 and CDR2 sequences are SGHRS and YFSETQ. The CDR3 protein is CASSLANSGANVLTF. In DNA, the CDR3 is TGCGCCAGCAGCTTGGCTAACTCTGGGGCCAACGTCCTGACTTTC.

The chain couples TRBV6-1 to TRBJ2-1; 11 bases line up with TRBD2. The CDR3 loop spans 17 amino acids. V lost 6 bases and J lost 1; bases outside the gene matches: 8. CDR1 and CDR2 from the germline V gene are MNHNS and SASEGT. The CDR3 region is CASSRFSGGASYNEQFF. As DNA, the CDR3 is TGTGCCAGCAGCCGCTTTAGCGGGGGGGCATCCTACAATGAGCAGTTCTTC.